The 8 T cell receptor beta chains presented below share a single source sample, sequenced in a study of blood T cell repertoires in COVID-19. Clones were sequenced by immunoSEQ multiplex PCR, and TCRdb holds only the in-frame ones, with some missing. The data contain roughly 340,000 clones, roughly nine tenths of them seen just once; the ten biggest clones take up 1%. Source material: PBMCs or T cells enriched from blood (not recorded which). The receptors were gathered from a man between 18 and 29 years old who had recovered from COVID-19.

This chain joins TRBV7-8 and TRBJ1-5, with 9 bases lining up with TRBD1. The V gene's germline CDR1 is SGHVS and CDR2 FQNEAQ. The CDR3 has 17 amino acids. V shed 1 base, J shed 5 bases, and the junction held 9 bases outside the gene matches. In nucleotides, the CDR3 is TGTGCCAGCAGCTTAGTAGGTTTGACAGGGGGGGATCAGCCCCAGCATTTT. Its protein is CASSLVGLTGGDQPQHF.

A single count supports this clone. The chain uses TRBV2 and TRBJ2-1; 8 bases line up with TRBD2. Per the germline V gene, CDR1 is SNHLY and CDR2 is FYNNEI. With V trimmed by 9 bases and J by 1 base, 2 bases remained unmatched. The CDR3 consists of 13 residues. CDR3: CASSGISYNEQFF. The DNA of the CDR3 is TGTGCCAGTAGCGGGATATCCTACAATGAGCAGTTCTTC.

The chain uses TRBV7-9 and TRBJ2-3; weak D call: TRBD2 (6 bases). With 1 base removed from V and 4 bases from J, the gap between germline ends came to 9 bases. Germline V lookup: CDR1 SEHNR, CDR2 FQNEAQ (reference sequence). CDR3 length: 14 amino acids. The CDR3 region has the DNA TGTGCCAGCAGCTTAGGAGGGGAGGCAGATACGCAGTATTTT. This codes for CASSLGGEADTQYF.

The V gene is TRBV18, the J gene TRBJ2-5, with 16 positions matching TRBD2. The CDR3 totals 17 residues. J gave up 3 bases and V 0 bases, and 1 base lay outside the gene matches. The germline V gene encodes CDR1 KGHSH and CDR2 LQKENI. The CDR3 protein is CASSPPGLAGGKETQYF. The CDR3 DNA is TGTGCCAGCTCACCACCGGGACTAGCGGGAGGGAAAGAGACCCAGTACTTC. The complete variable domain, with remaining parts taken from reference TRBV18 and TRBJ2-5, reads NAGVMQNPRHLVRRRGQEARLRCSPMKGHSHVYWYRQLPEEGLKFMVYLQKENIIDESGMPKERFSAEFPKEGPSILRIQQVVRGDSAAYFCASSPPGLAGGKETQYFGPGTRLLVL.

This chain joins TRBV19 and TRBJ2-6; 10 bases fit TRBD1. This CDR3 is 18 amino acids long. Per the germline V gene, CDR1 is LNHDA and CDR2 is SQIVND (reference sequence). V trimming: 3 bases; J trimming: 4 bases; junction bases outside the gene matches: 9. The CDR3 is CASSISGQGLSGANVLTF. In DNA, the CDR3 is TGTGCCAGTAGTATTTCGGGACAGGGGTTATCCGGGGCCAACGTCCTGACTTTC.

This chain joins TRBV13 and TRBJ2-1; 8 nucleotides align to TRBD1. The V gene's germline CDR1 is PRHDT and CDR2 FYEKMQ (reference sequence). There are 16 residues in the CDR3. J lost 4 bases, V lost 5 bases, and 10 bases had no gene match. In nucleotides, the CDR3 is TGTGCCAGCAGCAACGCCGGACAGGGCCCGTACAATGAGCAGTTCTTC. Translating gives CASSNAGQGPYNEQFF.

This chain joins TRBV5-1 and TRBJ1-1, with 8 bases matching TRBD1. V was clipped by 4 bases and J by 10 bases; unmatched bases: 9. Per germline, CDR1 SGHRS and CDR2 YFSETQ. This CDR3 comprises 13 residues. The CDR3 loop is CASSISDRAGAFF. CDR3 in DNA: TGCGCCAGCAGCATTTCGGACAGGGCCGGAGCTTTCTTT.

The chain is built from TRBV28 and TRBJ1-6; possibly TRBD1 for D (6 bases). The V and J ends lost 6 bases and 0 bases respectively, with 15 bases between them. This CDR3 contains 17 residues. Germline V CDR1 and CDR2: MDHEN, SYDVKM. In DNA form, the CDR3 reads TGTGCCAGCAGACCCGGGGGGGCGAGCTCCTATAATTCACCCCTCCACTTT. It is translated as CASRPGGASSYNSPLHF. The complete variable domain, with remaining parts taken from reference TRBV28 and TRBJ1-6, reads DVKVTQSSRYLVKRTGEKVFLECVQDMDHENMFWYRQDPGLGLRLIYFSYDVKMKEKGDIPEGYSVSREKKERFSLILESASTNQTSMYLCASRPGGASSYNSPLHFGNGTRLTVT.